The 26 T cell receptor beta chains reported below all come from one sample, sequenced in a study of T cells in Graves' hyperthyroidism and ophthalmopathy. Amplification yielded TCR beta CDR3 regions, with RNA transcripts as the source. The HTBI primer set drove a first-round RT-PCR of the TCR CDR3. One entry per CDR3 protein, called by TCRdb with MiXCR from the multiplex PCR reads. The repertoire has a few hundred thousand distinct CDR3 sequences, around 23% of them found once; the top ten carry over 45%. Specimen: blood. The receptors originated from a woman aged 45-59 years with Graves' hyperthyroidism.

This clonotype has a count of ten or more. The chain combines TRBV28 with TRBJ2-7; 9 positions match TRBD2. Germline loops: CDR1 MDHEN, CDR2 SYDVKM. The CDR3 has 15 residues. The V and J ends lost 3 bases and 1 base, in that order; junction bases with no gene match: 4. The DNA for the CDR3 is TGTGCCAGCAGTTTTGTGGCGGGGGGGTCCTACGAGCAGTACTTC. It encodes CASSFVAGGSYEQYF.

V gene TRBV19 combines with J gene TRBJ2-3; 8 bases align to TRBD1. J gave up 0 bases and V 7 bases, and 6 bases lay outside the gene matches. Germline CDR1 LNHDA, CDR2 SQIVND (reference sequence). This CDR3 has 15 amino acids. CDR3 sequence: CASTAGQGSTDTQYF. DNA of the CDR3: TGTGCCAGTACAGCCGGACAGGGAAGCACAGATACGCAGTATTTT.

The sample holds many counts of this clonotype. This chain links TRBV7-2 with TRBJ2-2, with a weak D call TRBD1 (5 bases). The germline V and J ends were trimmed by 5 bases and 1 base, with 14 bases remaining between them. CDR3 length: 16 residues. Germline CDR1 SGHTA, CDR2 FQGNSA. The chain's CDR3 is CASSTWTSQNTGELFF. The CDR3 nucleotides read TGTGCCAGCAGCACCTGGACAAGCCAGAACACCGGGGAGCTGTTTTTT.

The sample holds many counts of this clonotype. This chain joins TRBV18 and TRBJ1-5; 11 bases are shared with TRBD1. Germline lookup yields CDR1 KGHSH and CDR2 LQKENI. CDR3 length equals 16 residues. Trimming at V came to 5 bases and at J to 5 bases, leaving 8 bases not matched to a gene. The CDR3 loop is CASSSGQGARDQPQHF. The CDR3 nucleotides are TGTGCCAGCTCATCTGGACAGGGGGCTCGGGATCAGCCCCAGCATTTT.

The table lists this clonotype with many counts. In DNA, the CDR3 is TGTGCCTGGAGTGTACAGAAGTTCACTGAAGCTTTCTTT. It specifies CAWSVQKFTEAFF. The chain employs TRBV30 and TRBJ1-1; the D is unclear. The length of the CDR3 is 13 residues. CDR1 is GTSNPN and CDR2 is SVGIG in the germline V gene (reference sequence). Between the trimmed V and J ends, which lost 0 bases and 4 bases, there was a span of 9 bases.

The chain combines TRBV12-3 or TRBV12-4 with TRBJ2-3, with 7 bases that match TRBD2. The length of the CDR3 is 16 residues. Losses at the gene ends were 6 bases for V and 2 bases for J; bases not matched to a gene: 11. The CDR3 DNA follows: TGTGCCAGCAGCTCCTGGGGCGGGAGCCCCACAGATACGCAGTATTTT. Protein product: CASSSWGGSPTDTQYF.

The V call is TRBV15, the J call TRBJ2-2, with D uncertain. The CDR3 is made up of 13 amino acids. V lost 1 base and J 8 bases, leaving 8 bases between the germline ends. Germline CDR1 is LNHNV and CDR2 is YYDKDF (reference sequence). The CDR3: CATSRVPEGELFF. CDR3 in DNA: TGTGCCACCAGCAGAGTCCCTGAGGGGGAGCTGTTTTTT. The variable domain in full, completed from reference TRBV15 and TRBJ2-2, reads DAMVIQNPRYQVTQFGKPVTLSCSQTLNHNVMYWYQQKSSQAPKLLFHYYDKDFNNEADTPDNFQSRRPNTSFCFLDIRSPGLGDTAMYLCATSRVPEGELFFGEGSRLTVL.

This clonotype occurred a few times. One junction end disagrees with the germline gene, perhaps due to a read error. V and J are TRBV11-2 and TRBJ2-1, with D perhaps TRBD1 (7 bases). The better agreement between TRBJ2-7 and the DNA end casts doubt on the J call. This CDR3 is built from 15 residues. CDR1 is SGHAT and CDR2 is FQNNGV in the germline V gene. CDR3 bases: TGTGTCAGCAGCCGGGCGGGACAGACCTACAATGAGCAGTACTTC. Translated: CVSSRAGQTYNEQYF.

This clonotype was picked up a small number of times. The rearrangement joins TRBV12-3 or TRBV12-4 to TRBJ2-1; 7 positions agree with TRBD1. V dropped 6 bases and J dropped 4; count of bases not matched to a gene: 6. CDR3 length: 14 residues. CDR3 protein: CASRAGTEYNEQFF. The CDR3 DNA reads as TGTGCCAGCAGGGCCGGGACAGAATACAATGAGCAGTTCTTC.

There are many counts of this clonotype. The V gene is TRBV11-2, the J gene TRBJ2-3; TRBD2 is a possible D gene (5 bases). In germline, CDR1 is SGHAT, CDR2 FQNNGV. The CDR3 has 16 amino acids. V lost 5 bases, J lost 2 bases, and 17 bases lay in between. The CDR3 coding sequence is TGTGCCAGCAGCCCCAGAGGAGGAGTTCACACAGATACGCAGTATTTT. It translates to CASSPRGGVHTDTQYF.

This clonotype was counted many times. The genes are TRBV7-9 and TRBJ2-7, with TRBD1 matching 10 bases. Unmatched junction bases numbered 7, after V lost 3 bases and J lost 5 bases. Germline V gene lookup returns CDR1 SEHNR and CDR2 FQNEAQ (reference sequence). CDR3 size: 15 residues. In nucleotides, the CDR3 is TGTGCCAGCAGCTTCCCAGGGACAGGGGTTCACGAGCAGTACTTC. Its translation is CASSFPGTGVHEQYF. Drawing the rest from reference TRBV7-9 and TRBJ2-7, the complete variable domain is DTGVSQNPRHKITKRGQNVTFRCDPISEHNRLYWYRQTLGQGPEFLTYFQNEAQLEKSRLLSDRFSAERPKGSFSTLEIQRTEQGDSAMYLCASSFPGTGVHEQYFGPGTRLTVT.

This clonotype was seen ten or more times. This chain joins TRBV7-9 and TRBJ1-4; D is perhaps TRBD1 (6 bases). Trimming pared 7 bases from V and 4 bases from J, leaving 16 bases between. Per germline, CDR1 SEHNR and CDR2 FQNEAQ (reference sequence). The CDR3 loop spans 15 amino acids. CDR3 region: CASTFEGGLNEKLFF. The CDR3 DNA reads TGTGCCAGCACCTTCGAGGGGGGGCTTAATGAAAAACTGTTTTTT.

The J gene is TRBJ2-7, the V gene TRBV6-1, with 9 bases aligning to TRBD2. V shed 5 bases, J shed 2 bases, and the junction held 13 bases outside the gene matches. The CDR3 length is 17 residues. Germline loops: CDR1 MNHNS, CDR2 SASEGT. The CDR3 sequence is CASSWDGLAGSTYEQYF. The CDR3 DNA follows: TGTGCCAGCAGTTGGGACGGGCTAGCGGGATCTACCTACGAGCAGTACTTC.

This clonotype was picked up many times. V usage is TRBV29-1 and J usage is TRBJ2-1; D is undetermined. Between the trimmed V and J ends, which lost 5 bases and 1 base, there was a span of 9 bases. This CDR3 region has 13 residues. Germline V gene lookup returns CDR1 SQVTM and CDR2 ANQGSEA. CDR3 residues: CSVRSASYNEQFF. CDR3 sequence (DNA): TGCAGCGTTCGGTCAGCTTCCTACAATGAGCAGTTCTTC.

This clonotype showed up just a few times. CDR3 sequence (DNA): TGTGCCAGCAGCTCCCTTGTCGGGACAGGGGATGAGCAGTTCTTC. Translated: CASSSLVGTGDEQFF. The V and J genes are TRBV7-2 and TRBJ2-1; 10 bases are a match to TRBD1. Germline values: CDR1 SGHTA, CDR2 FQGNSA. The junction had 8 bases not matched to a gene; V was cut back by 4 bases and J by 8 bases. The CDR3 has 15 residues.

This clonotype was detected many times. This chain connects TRBV11-2 to TRBJ1-2; no clear D gene. This CDR3 region has 12 residues. Germline loops: CDR1 SGHAT, CDR2 FQNNGV. Deletions cut 4 bases from V and 6 bases from J, with 9 bases between. Here the CDR3 reads CASSYVRDGYTF. CDR3 DNA sequence: TGTGCCAGCAGCTACGTGCGGGATGGCTACACCTTC.

Ten or more counts support this clonotype. The rearrangement joins TRBV7-9 to TRBJ2-3; D may be TRBD2 (6 bases). Trimming removed 8 bases from V and 1 base from J, with 13 bases in between. The length of the CDR3 is 14 residues. Per germline, CDR1 SEHNR and CDR2 FQNEAQ (reference sequence). DNA for the CDR3: TGTGCCAGCCGACTAGGATGGGGCACAGATACGCAGTATTTT. Translated: CASRLGWGTDTQYF. Looking up the rest from reference TRBV7-9 and TRBJ2-3 gives the full variable domain: DTGVSQNPRHKITKRGQNVTFRCDPISEHNRLYWYRQTLGQGPEFLTYFQNEAQLEKSRLLSDRFSAERPKGSFSTLEIQRTEQGDSAMYLCASRLGWGTDTQYFGPGTRLTVL.

This clonotype was counted many times. The CDR3 spells CASSRRDRGYEQYF. The CDR3 DNA reads as TGTGCCAGCAGCCGCCGGGACAGGGGCTACGAGCAGTACTTC. The V and J genes are TRBV7-9 and TRBJ2-7; 10 bases are shared with TRBD1. The V gene's germline CDR1 is SEHNR and CDR2 FQNEAQ (reference sequence). The CDR3 spans 14 residues. J gave up 3 bases and V 5 bases, and 4 bases lay outside the gene matches.

This clonotype was seen at least ten times. V usage is TRBV3-1 and J usage is TRBJ2-5; 10 bases fit TRBD2. The V gene's germline CDR1 is LGHDT and CDR2 YNNKEL (reference sequence). V gave up 3 bases and J gave up 5 bases; unmatched junction bases: 3. CDR3 length: 14 residues. The CDR3 DNA follows: TGTGCCAGCAGCCAGATTAGCGGGGGGGAGACCCAGTACTTC. Residues: CASSQISGGETQYF.

This clonotype has at least ten counts. The chain combines TRBV12-3 or TRBV12-4 with TRBJ2-6; D remains unclear. CDR3 length equals 13 residues. The ends were cut back, 5 bases at V and 0 bases at J, with 2 bases in the middle. The DNA for the CDR3 is TGTGCCAGCAGTCTCTCTGGGGCCAACGTCCTGACTTTC. It encodes CASSLSGANVLTF.

V usage is TRBV29-1 and J usage is TRBJ1-5; 8 bases are shared with TRBD1. CDR3 length: 15 amino acids. Germline V CDR1 and CDR2: SQVTM, ANQGSEA. The V gene end was trimmed by 2 bases and the J gene end by 2 bases; junction bases not matched to a gene: 5. This CDR3 reads CSVEFTGGGNQPQHF. CDR3 nucleotides: TGCAGCGTTGAATTCACAGGGGGGGGCAATCAGCCCCAGCATTTT.

The chain uses TRBV4-1 and TRBJ1-2; 8 bases agree with TRBD1. The CDR3 has 14 amino acids. Germline CDR1 reads MGHRA; CDR2 reads YSYEKL. V trimming: 1 base; J trimming: 7 bases; junction bases outside the gene matches: 5. CDR3 loop: CASSQVTGGIGYTF. The CDR3 nucleotides read TGCGCCAGCAGCCAAGTCACAGGGGGTATTGGCTACACCTTC.

This clonotype showed up just once. The chain combines TRBV7-9 with TRBJ2-7; no definite D call. Germline V CDR1 and CDR2: SEHNR, FQNEAQ (reference sequence). Trimming removed 5 bases at V and 5 bases at J, with 13 bases between. CDR3 length equals 13 residues. The CDR3 nucleotides read TGTGCCAGCAGCCATCCTAACAGCGACGAGCAGTACTTC. Translation gives CASSHPNSDEQYF.

The chain combines TRBV4-2 with TRBJ2-3; 9 nucleotides match TRBD2. Germline CDR1 LGHNA, CDR2 YNFKEQ. Losses at the gene ends were 0 bases for V and 3 bases for J; bases not matched to a gene: 4. CDR3 length: 16 amino acids. This CDR3 reads CASSQDGGLATDTQYF. In nucleotides, the CDR3 is TGTGCCAGCAGCCAAGATGGGGGACTAGCAACAGATACGCAGTATTTT.

This clonotype was seen at least ten times. V usage is TRBV5-1 and J usage is TRBJ2-6, with D unresolved. The V end lost 0 bases, the J end lost 4 bases, and 11 bases lay between the germline ends. Germline loops: CDR1 SGHRS, CDR2 YFSETQ. The length of the CDR3 is 16 residues. The CDR3 sequence: CASSLDSPTGANVLTF. The CDR3 region has the DNA TGCGCCAGCAGCTTGGACTCCCCCACCGGGGCCAACGTCCTGACTTTC.

The rearrangement joins TRBV19 to TRBJ1-1; 7 bases fit TRBD1. Unmatched junction bases numbered 10, after V lost 5 bases and J lost 1 base. The length of the CDR3 is 16 residues. The germline gives CDR1 LNHDA, CDR2 SQIVND (reference sequence). CDR3 DNA sequence: TGTGCCAGTAGTGCCTCCGGGACAGCCTCGAACACTGAAGCTTTCTTT. Its translation: CASSASGTASNTEAFF.